These T cell receptor beta chains were read from a single sample in a study of beta chain features in type 1 diabetes. TCRdb's table, derived via immunoSEQ multiplex PCR, lists solely in-frame clones and lacks some. The sample lists about 340,000 clones, approximately 8% seen once, with around 0.45% in the top ten. The sequencing input was central memory CD4+ T cells from blood. These receptors were obtained from a woman younger than 35 in good health. The CDR3 runs from the conserved cysteine through the conserved F or W. The D gene is left open where the match is weak. A clone size is listed for some rows: how often the clone was seen (once, few, many), or a class if it is expanded.

D: .
J: TRBJ1-5
V: TRBV7-2
size: many
CDR3: CASSLGSTPNQPQHF
DNA: TGTGCCAGCAGCTTAGGGAGCACTCCGAATCAGCCCCAGCATTTT

D: .
J: TRBJ2-7
V: TRBV4-2
size: .
CDR3: CASSQAIGQGAFFEQYF
DNA: TGTGCCAGCAGCCAAGCGATCGGCCAGGGAGCTTTCTTCGAGCAGTACTTC

D: .
J: TRBJ2-1
V: TRBV28
size: .
CDR3: CASSLFGNQVWRYNEQFF
DNA: TGTGCCAGCAGTTTATTCGGGAATCAGGTTTGGCGATACAATGAGCAGTTCTTC

D: .
J: TRBJ1-2
V: TRBV5-1
size: few
CDR3: CASSLDRPDYGYTF
DNA: TGCGCCAGCAGCTTGGACAGGCCCGACTATGGCTACACCTTC

D: .
J: TRBJ2-5
V: TRBV28
size: .
CDR3: CASSFHAQVETQYF
DNA: TGTGCCAGCAGTTTCCATGCCCAGGTGGAGACCCAGTACTTC

D: .
J: TRBJ2-5
V: TRBV2
size: many
CDR3: CASSDVTGETQYF
DNA: TGTGCCAGCAGTGACGTAACAGGGGAGACCCAGTACTTC

D: .
J: TRBJ1-2
V: TRBV5-6
size: .
CDR3: CASSLNRDYGYTF
DNA: TGTGCCAGCAGCTTGAACAGGGACTATGGCTACACCTTC

D: TRBD1
J: TRBJ2-7
V: TRBV28
size: .
CDR3: CASSWTGRSYEQYF
DNA: TGTGCCAGCAGTTGGACAGGGAGGTCCTACGAGCAGTACTTC

D: .
J: TRBJ2-1
V: TRBV9
size: .
CDR3: CASSVVGTPGYNEQFF
DNA: TGTGCCAGCAGCGTAGTTGGGACGCCAGGCTACAATGAGCAGTTCTTC

D: TRBD2
J: TRBJ2-1
V: TRBV7-3
size: few
CDR3: CASSVYSGKGNEQFF
DNA: TGTGCCAGCAGCGTCTATAGCGGGAAAGGCAATGAGCAGTTCTTC

D: TRBD1
J: TRBJ2-1
V: TRBV5-1
size: few
CDR3: CASNIQGKPVFNEQFF
DNA: TGCGCCAGCAACATACAGGGGAAGCCGGTATTCAATGAGCAGTTCTTC

D: TRBD1
J: TRBJ1-2
V: TRBV29-1
size: few
CDR3: CSDSPGTADNYGYTF
DNA: TGCAGCGACTCCCCCGGGACAGCCGATAACTATGGCTACACCTTC

D: .
J: TRBJ1-1
V: TRBV29-1
size: many
CDR3: CSVEALTARRGYEAFF
DNA: TGCAGCGTTGAAGCTCTTACTGCGCGAAGAGGATATGAAGCTTTCTTT

D: .
J: TRBJ1-4
V: TRBV7-9
size: few
CDR3: CASSPFQGRSEKLFF
DNA: TGTGCCAGCAGCCCCTTCCAGGGGCGGAGTGAAAAACTGTTTTTT

D: TRBD1
J: TRBJ1-1
V: TRBV29-1
size: .
CDR3: CSVSTGGTEAFF
DNA: TGCAGCGTTTCGACAGGGGGCACTGAAGCTTTCTTT

D: .
J: TRBJ2-1
V: TRBV6-5
size: .
CDR3: CASSYRDWANNEQFF
DNA: TGTGCCAGCAGTTACCGGGACTGGGCAAACAATGAGCAGTTCTTC

D: TRBD2
J: TRBJ2-5
V: TRBV27
size: few
CDR3: CASSDGLAGGETQYF
DNA: TGTGCCAGCAGCGATGGACTAGCGGGAGGAGAGACCCAGTACTTC

D: .
J: TRBJ1-1
V: TRBV5-5
size: few
CDR3: CASSQRPDSGAEAFF
DNA: TGTGCCAGCAGCCAACGCCCTGACAGCGGCGCTGAAGCTTTCTTT

D: .
J: TRBJ2-5
V: TRBV18
size: many
CDR3: CASSPNETQYF
DNA: TGTGCCAGCTCACCAAACGAGACCCAGTACTTC

D: .
J: TRBJ1-2
V: TRBV28
size: once
CDR3: CASSLTVPVGYTF
DNA: TGTGCCAGCAGTTTAACTGTACCCGTGGGCTACACCTTC

D: .
J: TRBJ2-7
V: TRBV27
size: .
CDR3: CASSYYEQYF
DNA: TGTGCCAGCAGTTACTACGAGCAGTACTTC

D: .
J: TRBJ1-5
V: TRBV27
size: few
CDR3: CASSLEGYSNQPQHF
DNA: TGTGCCAGCAGTCTCGAGGGGTATAGCAATCAGCCCCAGCATTTT

D: .
J: TRBJ1-4
V: TRBV7-6
size: .
CDR3: CASSRQIVGNNEKLFF
DNA: TGTGCCAGCAGTCGCCAAATAGTAGGAAATAATGAAAAACTGTTTTTT

D: TRBD2
J: TRBJ2-3
V: TRBV28
size: few
CDR3: CASSSGAGGSTDTQYF
DNA: TGTGCCAGCAGTTCAGGGGCGGGAGGTTCCACAGATACGCAGTATTTT

D: TRBD2
J: TRBJ2-1
V: TRBV2
size: .
CDR3: CASSLTSGSDEQFF
DNA: TGTGCCAGCAGCTTGACTAGCGGGTCTGATGAGCAGTTCTTC

D: .
J: TRBJ2-1
V: TRBV4-1
size: .
CDR3: CASSKAAVNEQFF
DNA: TGCGCCAGCAGCAAAGCGGCAGTTAATGAGCAGTTCTTC

D: .
J: TRBJ1-2
V: TRBV14
size: .
CDR3: CASSQGSPGGIVYGYTF
DNA: TGTGCCAGCAGCCAAGGATCCCCCGGGGGGATCGTCTATGGCTACACCTTC

D: .
J: TRBJ2-1
V: TRBV15
size: few
CDR3: CATSITGATREQFF
DNA: TGTGCCACCAGCATTACCGGGGCAACAAGGGAGCAGTTCTTC

D: .
J: TRBJ2-7
V: TRBV7-6
size: .
CDR3: CASSLLPLVHEQYF
DNA: TGTGCCAGCAGCTTATTGCCTCTAGTCCACGAGCAGTACTTC

D: .
J: TRBJ2-5
V: TRBV9
size: .
CDR3: CASSAHRGSQETQYF
DNA: TGTGCCAGCAGCGCACATAGGGGATCTCAAGAGACCCAGTACTTC

D: TRBD2
J: TRBJ2-2
V: TRBV2
size: few
CDR3: CASSLSGAQGELFF
DNA: TGTGCCAGCAGTTTGAGCGGGGCGCAAGGGGAGCTGTTTTTT

D: .
J: TRBJ2-7
V: TRBV6-1
size: .
CDR3: CASSEALGPYSEQYF
DNA: TGTGCCAGCAGTGAAGCCCTGGGACCGTACTCCGAGCAGTACTTC